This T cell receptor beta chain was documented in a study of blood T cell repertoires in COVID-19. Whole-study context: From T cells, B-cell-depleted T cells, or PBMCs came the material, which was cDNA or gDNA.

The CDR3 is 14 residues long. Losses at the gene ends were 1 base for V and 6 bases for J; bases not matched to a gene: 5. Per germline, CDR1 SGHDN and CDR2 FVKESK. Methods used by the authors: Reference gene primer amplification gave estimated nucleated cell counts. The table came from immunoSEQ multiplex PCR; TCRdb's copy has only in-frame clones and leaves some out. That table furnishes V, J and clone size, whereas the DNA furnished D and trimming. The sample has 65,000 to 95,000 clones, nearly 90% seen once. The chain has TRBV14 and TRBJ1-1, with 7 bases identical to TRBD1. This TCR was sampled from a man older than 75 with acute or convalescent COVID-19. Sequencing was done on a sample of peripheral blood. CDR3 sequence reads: CASSQATGPAEAFF. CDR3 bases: TGTGCCAGCAGCCAAGCGACAGGGCCCGCTGAAGCTTTCTTT.